What follows describes a single T cell receptor (beta chain). Other nucleotide sequences from this sample produce the same CDR3. This sample stems from a study of shared clonotypes between healthy human individuals. Clones were sequenced by immunoSEQ multiplex PCR, and TCRdb holds only the in-frame ones, with some missing. Of millions of clones detected, 85% to 95% appear once; the ten largest clones hold 0.13%. The CDR3 consists of 12 residues. With 4 bases removed from V and 0 bases from J, the gap between germline ends came to 4 bases. CDR1 and CDR2 from the germline V gene are SQVTM and ANQGSEA. The sample consisted of naive CD4+ T cells sorted from blood. Subset in this sample: CD45RA+ positively selected. This clonotype originated in a man younger than 35 in good health. The chain carries TRBV29-1 and TRBJ1-3; D uncertain. This chain's CDR3 is CSVVSSGNTIYF. The CDR3, as DNA: TGCAGCGTTGTGAGCTCTGGAAACACCATATATTTT.